This T cell receptor beta chain originates from a study of cytomegalovirus exposure and HLA in healthy donors. Whole-study results and caveats: Fewer N-insertions (relative to the 666-donor mean) were reportedly seen in an Asian-associated ancestry cluster in a later analysis.

Worth noting for this clone: Antigen: not known.

Looked up from germline, CDR1 is MNHEY and CDR2 is SMNVEV (reference sequence). Trimming at V came to 0 bases and at J to 3 bases, leaving 0 bases not matched to a gene. There are 14 residues in the CDR3. Researchers ran the PCR with 60 Vbeta and 13 Jbeta primers. The authors' processing: The authors later counted approximately 80 million unique TCR beta chains, around 9.9 million of them shared. Some clones are missing from TCRdb's copy, which holds only in-frame ones; the method was immunoSEQ multiplex PCR. That table is the source of V, J and clone size, and D and trimming were worked out from the DNA. The data hold around 87,000 clones, with about 74% observed a single time.

The chain joins TRBV27 to TRBJ2-7; 9 bases agree with TRBD2. The sample taken for sequencing was PBMCs. The clonotype originates from a middle-aged man in good health and CMV-seronegative. CDR3 sequence reads: CASSLSAGGYEQYF. For the CDR3, the DNA is TGTGCCAGCAGTTTATCAGCGGGAGGCTACGAGCAGTACTTC.